These T cell receptor beta chains were read from a single sample in a study of CXCR3-negative and CXCR3-positive naive CD8 T cells. TCRdb reprocessed the 5' RACE reads, with one entry per CDR3 protein and no DNA. The specimen's table records about 120,000 distinct CDR3 sequences. Sequencing was performed on naive CXCR3+ CD8+ T cells from blood. The origin of the receptors is a human donor in good health. Some clones in this sample may be carry-over from other donors' samples. The CDR3 runs from the conserved cysteine through the conserved F or W.

len: 14; v_gene: TRBV28; j_gene: TRBJ2-7; CDR3aa: CASSHGQGGYEQYF
len: 14; v_gene: TRBV11-1; j_gene: TRBJ2-7; CDR3aa: CASSFPGAAYEQYF
len: 16; v_gene: TRBV6-6; j_gene: TRBJ1-2; CDR3aa: CASSYPDRGLNYGYTF
len: 13; v_gene: TRBV6-5; j_gene: TRBJ1-2; CDR3aa: CASSARSGSGYTF
len: 17; v_gene: TRBV28; j_gene: TRBJ1-2; CDR3aa: CASSSVDHDRGDYGYTF
len: 16; v_gene: TRBV7-2; j_gene: TRBJ1-5; CDR3aa: CASSAEGSRSNQPQHF
len: 16; v_gene: TRBV4-3; j_gene: TRBJ1-1; CDR3aa: CASSQDLQLGNTEAFF
len: 16; v_gene: TRBV19; j_gene: TRBJ2-3; CDR3aa: CASSSRESIGLDTQYF
len: 15; v_gene: TRBV27; j_gene: TRBJ2-7; CDR3aa: CASSDRTPTSYEQYF
len: 14; v_gene: TRBV7-2; j_gene: TRBJ2-7; CDR3aa: CASSSSGGASEQYF
len: 15; v_gene: TRBV28; j_gene: TRBJ2-2; CDR3aa: CASSQDLTNTGELFF
len: 15; v_gene: TRBV29-1; j_gene: TRBJ2-4; CDR3aa: CSVEGGDLAKNIQYF
len: 17; v_gene: TRBV7-9; j_gene: TRBJ2-7; CDR3aa: CASSLARGQGATYEQYF
len: 16; v_gene: TRBV28; j_gene: TRBJ2-1; CDR3aa: CASKVGPGPSTNEQFF
len: 15; v_gene: TRBV4-1; j_gene: TRBJ2-3; CDR3aa: CASSQTSVAEDTQYF
len: 15; v_gene: TRBV20-1; j_gene: TRBJ2-3; CDR3aa: CSARPWTSDPDTQYF
len: 15; v_gene: TRBV12-5; j_gene: TRBJ2-7; CDR3aa: CASGQTSGNSYEQYF
len: 14; v_gene: TRBV24-1; j_gene: TRBJ1-5; CDR3aa: CATSVREGNQPQHF
len: 16; v_gene: TRBV5-1; j_gene: TRBJ2-7; CDR3aa: CASSPGQGGISYEQYF
len: 14; v_gene: TRBV28; j_gene: TRBJ2-1; CDR3aa: CASNRGLGHNEQFF
len: 16; v_gene: TRBV12-3/TRBV12-4; j_gene: TRBJ2-7; CDR3aa: CASSRAPGSPTYEQYF
len: 14; v_gene: TRBV14; j_gene: TRBJ2-7; CDR3aa: CASSHVTRYYEQYF
len: 15; v_gene: TRBV19; j_gene: TRBJ1-2; CDR3aa: CASTDVLRGLDGYTF
len: 13; v_gene: TRBV7-9; j_gene: TRBJ1-1; CDR3aa: CASSYGVVPEAFF